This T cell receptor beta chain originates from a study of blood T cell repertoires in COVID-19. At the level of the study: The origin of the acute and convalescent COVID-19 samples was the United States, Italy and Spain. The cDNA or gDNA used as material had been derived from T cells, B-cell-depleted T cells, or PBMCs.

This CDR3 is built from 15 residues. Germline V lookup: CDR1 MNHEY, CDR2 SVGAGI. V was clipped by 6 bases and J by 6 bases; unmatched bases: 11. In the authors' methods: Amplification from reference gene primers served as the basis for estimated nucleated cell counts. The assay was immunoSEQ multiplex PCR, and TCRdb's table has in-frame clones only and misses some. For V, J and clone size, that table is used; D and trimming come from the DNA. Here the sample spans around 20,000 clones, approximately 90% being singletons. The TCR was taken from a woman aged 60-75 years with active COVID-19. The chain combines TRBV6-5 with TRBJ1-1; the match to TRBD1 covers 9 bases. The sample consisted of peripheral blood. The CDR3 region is CASRTIQGAGAEAFF. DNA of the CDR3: TGTGCCAGCAGGACAATACAGGGGGCCGGTGCTGAAGCTTTCTTT.